This record covers a single TCR beta chain. The CDR3 has 14 residues. V lost 0 bases and J lost 6, with 12 bases in between. Per germline, CDR1 LGHNA and CDR2 YSLEER. This specimen comes from a study of identifying expanded T cells in peripheral blood. TCRdb keeps only in-frame clones here, not all; method: immunoSEQ multiplex PCR. The sample records tens of thousands of clones, about four fifths being singletons. The clonotype was recovered from a person aged 18 to 70 in good health. What was sequenced was blood. This chain connects TRBV4-3 to TRBJ2-7, with D possibly called TRBD1 or TRBD2 (5 bases each). The CDR3 region is CASSQDRNGGEQYF. The CDR3 region has the DNA TGCGCCAGCAGCCAAGATAGGAATGGGGGCGAGCAGTACTTC.